A single T cell receptor beta chain is shown here with its context. This sample is drawn from a study of control samples from healthy donors and cancer patients. The assay was immunoSEQ multiplex PCR, and TCRdb's table has in-frame clones only and misses some. The sample consists of under 200,000 clones, roughly 95% of them appearing once. Sequencing was done on a sample of blood. This receptor was taken from a woman in her 30s in good health.

The CDR3 nucleotides are TGTGCCAGCAGTGGTGGTTTTTATACGCAGTATTTT. This translates into CASSGGFYTQYF. The chain couples TRBV3-1 (or the pseudogene TRBV3-2) to TRBJ2-3; no clear D gene. Germline CDR1 LGHDT, CDR2 YNNKEL (reference sequence). Trimming cost V 6 bases and J 7 bases, with 11 bases left between them. The CDR3 is made up of 12 amino acids.